Below, one TCR beta chain is given with its context. Its antigen is not known. Total RNA amounts of at least 6 micrograms were extracted per sample. This record belongs to a study of blood T cells in healthy people across ages. Overall study findings and caveats: Measured against age, TCR beta diversity per million T cells decreased in a roughly linear manner.

This CDR3 region has 15 residues. Trimming removed 1 base at V and 11 bases at J, with 21 bases between. Germline V gene lookup returns CDR1 SGHRS and CDR2 YFSETQ. With a J-beta primer mix and a sample-barcoded 5' primer, a second PCR ran roughly 6 to 12 cycles. Each of the cDNA molecules was tagged by a template-switch adaptor with 12 random nucleotides. TCRdb called the 5' RACE reads again in MiXCR, with one record for every CDR3 protein. The sample includes around 850,000 distinct CDR3 sequences, 35% to 40% of them seen just once. The chain is built from TRBV5-1 and TRBJ2-5; D possibly corresponds to TRBD2 (6 bases). The TCR was taken from a man younger than 35 in good health. The sequenced sample was blood. The CDR3, as DNA: TGCGCCAGCAGCTTGTCTACCGGGGGAAATGGGGAGCAGTACTTC. Its protein is CASSLSTGGNGEQYF.